The T cell receptor beta chain under discussion was sequenced for a study of blood T cell repertoires in COVID-19 (dated by TCRdb to the early 2020s). With regard to the full study: Samples covering the acute and convalescent phases of COVID-19 were provided by collaborators in the United States, Italy and Spain. Deeply sampled blood TCRbeta repertoires from subjects exposed to, actively infected with, or recovered from COVID-19 were included in the dataset. HLA class I and class II types, where available, came from metadata supplied by the sample provider rather than from assay-based typing. The material from the prospective study consisted of cDNA or gDNA derived from T cells, B-cell-depleted T cells, or PBMCs. The repertoires were released in a freely available public database intended as a resource for research on the immune response to SARS-CoV-2. The sample metadata nearly always contained a de-identified subject ID, COVID-19 status, age in years and sex. The samples were drawn from the first 160 participants of the ongoing ImmuneRACE study and from 1,200 or so subjects provided by 6 global collaborators. Overall results and qualifications from the work: How much clinical and demographic metadata was included differed by source and by participant, and the metadata was provided uncurated.

Comments on this clone: Its antigen is not yet known. No base quality values were provided; no much bigger clone lies one nucleotide off.

V and J lose 1 base and 5 bases, and a span of 17 bases separates them. CDR1 and CDR2 were assigned from the germline V gene (reference sequence) as LGHDT and YNNKEL. Reading from cysteine to phenylalanine, the CDR3 counts 16 amino acids. Left in the record is the CDR3 DNA by itself, 48 bases read in frame from the first base. TCRbeta CDR3 regions were amplified from genomic DNA by means of the immunoSEQ Assay, a bias-controlled multiplex PCR. For the original study's pipeline: The number of nucleated cells in each sample was estimated by amplification of reference gene primers within the assay. To quantify the absolute abundance of each unique TCRbeta CDR3 rearrangement, sequence reads were collapsed and filtered. For each sample, productive Simpson clonality was calculated by taking the square root of Simpson's diversity index across productive rearrangements. Imported from immuneACCESS, the table was reduced by TCRdb to in-frame sequences with V and J called. These copies leave out some clones; in studies compared against another copy, an unresolved V gene accounts for under half, and the cause of the remainder is not known. That table is the source of V, J and clone size, and D and trimming were worked out from the DNA. In all, the sample holds approximately 240,000 clones, and around 87% of those were seen once. In total, the top ten clones hold 3.5% of the sample.

In the prospective study, participants were about 18 to 89 years old, resided in fewer than 25 geographic areas of the United States, and were enrolled through a virtual design. To assign participants to cohorts, the prospective study relied on clinical history that participants themselves reported in a screening survey and a study questionnaire. Each participant in the prospective study had whole blood, serum and a nasopharyngeal or oropharyngeal swab collected by mobile phlebotomists. Participants in the prospective study had the option to provide additional blood draws and questionnaires over a roughly two-month period. Before DNA extraction, prospective study blood samples were shipped either frozen or at room temperature.

This clonotype originated in a woman aged 18-30 years in a cohort exposed to, infected with or recovered from COVID-19 (not recorded which). Recombination connected TRBV3-1 (or the pseudogene TRBV3-2) to TRBJ1-2, and TRBD1 may be the D gene, going by 6 matching bases. The specimen was PBMCs or T cells enriched from blood (not recorded which). CDR3 reads: CASSQVVGQGRYGYTF. Here is the DNA: TGTGCCAGCAGCCAAGTGGTTGGGCAGGGGCGGTATGGCTACACCTTC.